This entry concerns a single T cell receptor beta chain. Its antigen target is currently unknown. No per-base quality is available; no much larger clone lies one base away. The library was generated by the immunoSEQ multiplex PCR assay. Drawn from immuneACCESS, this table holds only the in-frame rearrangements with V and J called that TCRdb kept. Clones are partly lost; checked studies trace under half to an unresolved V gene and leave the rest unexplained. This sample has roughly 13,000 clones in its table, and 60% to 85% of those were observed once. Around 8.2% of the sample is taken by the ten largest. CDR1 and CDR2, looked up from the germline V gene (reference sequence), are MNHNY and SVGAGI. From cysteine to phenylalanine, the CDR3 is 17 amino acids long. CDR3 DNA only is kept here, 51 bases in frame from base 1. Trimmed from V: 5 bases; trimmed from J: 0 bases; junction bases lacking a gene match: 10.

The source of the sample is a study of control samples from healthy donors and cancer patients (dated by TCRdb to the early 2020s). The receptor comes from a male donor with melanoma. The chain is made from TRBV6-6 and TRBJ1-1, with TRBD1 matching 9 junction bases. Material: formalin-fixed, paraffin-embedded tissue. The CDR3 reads CASSQRPGQGLNTEAFF. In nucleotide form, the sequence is TGTGCCAGCAGTCAACGTCCGGGACAGGGACTGAACACTGAAGCTTTCTTT.